One T cell receptor beta chain is described in this entry. Its specificity is unknown. The CDR3 covers 14 residues. Germline trimming cut 3 bases from V and 1 base from J; bases unmatched to any gene: 4. Germline V gene lookup returns CDR1 SGHRS and CDR2 YFSETQ. This sample was included in a study of blood T cell dynamics during melanoma immunotherapy. General study points: The study could not tell melanoma-specific clones from general immune activation.

Noted time point: pre-treatment baseline. One draw preceded checkpoint blockade; another followed its first cycle at week 3. Apart from a couple of fast progressors, RECIST 1.1 response was judged 12 weeks post-infusion. Each cfDNA sample had a fixed 40 ng loaded. Libraries were prepared by immunoSEQ multiplex PCR; TCRdb keeps only in-frame clonotypes and omits some of them. Altogether about 6,300 clones are present, 80% to 95% being singletons, with the ten largest covering about 12%. The sequence derives from a human donor with melanoma. V is TRBV5-1 and J is TRBJ2-7; 7 bases match TRBD1. The specimen was cell-free DNA from blood, collected from a patient treated with checkpoint blockade. The CDR3 coding sequence is TGCGCCAGCAGCTCGGACAGGACATCCTACGAGCAGTACTTC. Encoded protein: CASSSDRTSYEQYF.